Listed here are 9 T cell receptor beta chains from one sample, sequenced in a study of cytomegalovirus exposure and HLA in healthy donors. PCR amplification relied on 60 Vbeta primers (plus 13 Jbeta primers). Sequencing was performed with immunoSEQ multiplex PCR; in TCRdb, only in-frame clones are kept and a portion is missing. This sample carries about 67,000 clones, with 4.5% to 6.5% going to the ten biggest clones. Specimen: PBMCs. These receptors all stem from a woman aged 40 to 55 in good health and CMV-seropositive.

CDR3 nucleotides: TGTGCCAGCAGCTCAGACTACGGGCGGAACACCGGGGAGCTGTTTTTT. Amino acid sequence: CASSSDYGRNTGELFF. The chain has TRBV5-4 and TRBJ2-2; D is perhaps TRBD2 (5 bases). Trimming left V 3 bases short and J 1 base short, with 13 bases between. The CDR3 is 16 residues long. CDR1 is SGHNT, CDR2 YYREEE, per germline (reference sequence).

The rearrangement joins TRBV5-6 to TRBJ2-3; no definite D call. The length of the CDR3 is 13 residues. Between the trimmed V and J ends, which lost 6 bases and 2 bases, there was a span of 10 bases. Looked up from germline, CDR1 is SGHDT and CDR2 is YYEEEE. This CDR3 reads CASIGIFTDTQYF. CDR3 nucleotides: TGTGCCAGCATCGGTATTTTCACAGATACGCAGTATTTT.

The rearrangement uses TRBV6-5 and TRBJ1-1; D not certain. CDR1 is MNHEY and CDR2 is SVGAGI in the germline V gene. The CDR3 consists of 14 residues. The V gene lost 6 bases and the J gene lost 1 base, with 12 bases spanning the gap. In DNA, the CDR3 is TGTGCCAGCAGCGAGGACTCTTCGAACACTGAAGCTTTCTTT. This sequence encodes CASSEDSSNTEAFF.

The V call is TRBV5-1, the J call TRBJ1-5; no clear D gene. V gave up 0 bases and J gave up 5 bases, with 9 bases separating them. Germline CDR1 is SGHRS and CDR2 is YFSETQ. The CDR3 contains 14 residues. The CDR3 DNA sequence: TGCGCCAGCAGCTTGGGAGGGAGGCATCAGCCCCAGCATTTT. Amino acids: CASSLGGRHQPQHF.

The chain recombines TRBV10-3 with TRBJ1-3; a possible D gene is TRBD1 (5 bases). V lost 8 bases to trimming and J lost 0 bases, with 8 bases between them. The CDR3 extends over 13 amino acids. Germline V gives CDR1 ENHRY, CDR2 SYGVKD. CDR3 DNA sequence: TGTGCCATCCGGGGGAGCTCTGGAAACACCATATATTTT. Amino acid sequence: CAIRGSSGNTIYF.

This chain joins TRBV7-2 and TRBJ2-1; 12 bases line up with TRBD2. Germline lookup yields CDR1 SGHTA and CDR2 FQGNSA. The CDR3 sequence is 16 residues long. V gave up 5 bases and J gave up 1 base; unmatched junction bases: 3. CDR3 sequence: CASSRTSGTSYNEQFF. The DNA for the CDR3 is TGTGCCAGCAGCCGGACTAGCGGGACTTCCTACAATGAGCAGTTCTTC.

The V and J genes are TRBV7-9 and TRBJ2-7; D is possibly TRBD2 (5 bases). Between the trimmed V and J ends, which lost 11 bases and 3 bases, there was a span of 17 bases. The V gene's germline CDR1 is SEHNR and CDR2 FQNEAQ (reference sequence). CDR3 length: 13 amino acids. As DNA, the CDR3 is TGTGCCCTAGAAAGGGCAGAGGGCTACGAGCAGTACTTC. It yields the protein CALERAEGYEQYF.

The V call is TRBV5-1, the J call TRBJ2-1; D call uncertain. Germline V gives CDR1 SGHRS, CDR2 YFSETQ. Trimming stripped 0 bases from V and 7 bases from J, with 11 bases between. CDR3 length equals 14 residues. The CDR3 is CASSLAVTLNEQFF. CDR3 DNA sequence: TGCGCCAGCAGCTTGGCCGTGACACTGAATGAGCAGTTCTTC.

Here the CDR3 DNA reads TGTGCCAGCAGCCACTCACTAGGTAGCACAGATACGCAGTATTTT. Amino acid sequence: CASSHSLGSTDTQYF. The chain employs TRBV4-2 and TRBJ2-3, with D possibly being TRBD2 (5 bases). Trimming removed 3 bases at V and 0 bases at J, with 10 bases between. In germline, CDR1 is LGHNA, CDR2 YNFKEQ. The CDR3 covers 15 residues.